The 6 T cell receptor beta chains presented below share a single source sample, sequenced in a study of blood T cell repertoires in COVID-19. TCRdb keeps only in-frame clones here, not all; method: immunoSEQ multiplex PCR. The table shows about 100,000 clones, with 80% occurring only once. The specimen was peripheral blood. These receptors were taken from a woman in her sixties or seventies with acute or convalescent COVID-19.

There are a few counts of this clone. This chain joins TRBV6-5 and TRBJ1-4; unclear D gene. Trimming shortened V by 7 bases and J by 0 bases, and 9 bases separated the two germline ends. The CDR3 is 14 amino acids. The V gene's germline CDR1 is MNHEY and CDR2 SVGAGI. The CDR3: CASKGLPTNEKLFF. As DNA, the CDR3 is TGTGCCAGCAAAGGACTCCCAACTAATGAAAAACTGTTTTTT.

CDR3 amino acids: CATSDSRTTLPYTQYF. CDR3 nucleotides: TGTGCCACCAGTGACTCCCGGACTACCCTGCCCTATACGCAGTATTTT. The chain has TRBV24-1 and TRBJ2-3, with D tentatively TRBD2 (6 bases). CDR1 and CDR2 from the germline V gene are KGHDR and SFDVKD. The V end was cut by 4 bases, the J end by 7 bases, with 20 bases between. The length of the CDR3 is 16 residues.

The V and J genes are TRBV12-3 or TRBV12-4 and TRBJ2-3, with a tentative D call TRBD2 (5 bases). V was shortened by 3 bases and J by 6 bases, with 7 bases between the two germline ends. The CDR3 totals 12 residues. The CDR3 loop is CASSFPGDTQYF. CDR3 DNA sequence: TGTGCCAGCAGTTTTCCGGGGGATACGCAGTATTTT.

The chain recombines TRBV6-4 with TRBJ1-1; possibly TRBD1 for D (5 bases). Trimming pared 6 bases from V and 1 base from J, leaving 9 bases between. Looked up from germline, CDR1 is MRHNA and CDR2 is SNTAGT. The CDR3 loop spans 13 amino acids. The CDR3, as DNA: TGTGCCAGCAGAGCCGACAGGAACACTGAAGCTTTCTTT. It is translated as CASRADRNTEAFF.

For the CDR3, the DNA is TGCAGTGCTAGTCGGGCTGGGGCTAGCTCTGGAAACACCATATATTTT. This sequence encodes CSASRAGASSGNTIYF. The chain recombines TRBV20-1 with TRBJ1-3, with a tentative D call TRBD1 (5 bases). Germline CDR1 is DFQATT and CDR2 is SNEGSKA (reference sequence). V was shortened by 3 bases and J by 0 bases, with 15 bases between the two germline ends. This CDR3 has 16 amino acids.

This chain uses TRBV3-1 (or the pseudogene TRBV3-2) with TRBJ2-7, with 8 positions matching TRBD2. The CDR3 is made up of 16 amino acids. V trimming: 4 bases; J trimming: 4 bases; junction bases outside the gene matches: 12. Germline CDR1 LGHDT, CDR2 YNNKEL (reference sequence). The CDR3 is CASSPLSGGGSYEQYF. CDR3 nucleotides: TGTGCCAGCAGCCCCCTTTCCGGCGGGGGGAGTTACGAGCAGTACTTC.